This T cell receptor (delta chain) emerged from a study of Vδ1+ human thymocytes. Overall study results and limits: Unexpected Vdelta2 sequences could cause misinterpretation of bulk repertoire data. Thymic TRG and TRD repertoires appeared highly polyclonal.

The sorted cells were CD3+ Vdelta1+ Vdelta2- thymocytes from alphabeta-depleted thymus. Sequences come from RNA converted to cDNA by reverse transcription. CDR3 amplicons came from multiplex PCR with pooled V-gene forward and constant-region reverse primers. TCRdb called clones from the multiplex PCR reads again using CATT. The table shows 25,000 to 30,000 delta-chain clones, with about 7.4% occurring only once. Trimming took 3 bases from V and 1 from J, leaving 24 bases between them. The germline CDR1 and CDR2 sequences are TSWWSYY and QGS. CDR3 length equals 19 residues. This clone was seen a few times. Its antigen is currently unknown.

The TCR comes from a girl younger than two who had congenital heart surgery. Sequencing was done on a sample of Vdelta1+ gamma-delta thymocytes from the thymus. Noted subset: FACS-sorted CD3+ TCRalphabeta- TCRVdelta1+ TCRVdelta2- thymocytes. This chain links TRDV1 with TRDJ1; D possibly corresponds to TRDD3 (6 bases). The CDR3 bases are TGTGCTCTTGGGGATATCCCTGGGCGATACGAGGAGGTCACCGATAAACTCATCTTT. Protein sequence: CALGDIPGRYEEVTDKLIF.